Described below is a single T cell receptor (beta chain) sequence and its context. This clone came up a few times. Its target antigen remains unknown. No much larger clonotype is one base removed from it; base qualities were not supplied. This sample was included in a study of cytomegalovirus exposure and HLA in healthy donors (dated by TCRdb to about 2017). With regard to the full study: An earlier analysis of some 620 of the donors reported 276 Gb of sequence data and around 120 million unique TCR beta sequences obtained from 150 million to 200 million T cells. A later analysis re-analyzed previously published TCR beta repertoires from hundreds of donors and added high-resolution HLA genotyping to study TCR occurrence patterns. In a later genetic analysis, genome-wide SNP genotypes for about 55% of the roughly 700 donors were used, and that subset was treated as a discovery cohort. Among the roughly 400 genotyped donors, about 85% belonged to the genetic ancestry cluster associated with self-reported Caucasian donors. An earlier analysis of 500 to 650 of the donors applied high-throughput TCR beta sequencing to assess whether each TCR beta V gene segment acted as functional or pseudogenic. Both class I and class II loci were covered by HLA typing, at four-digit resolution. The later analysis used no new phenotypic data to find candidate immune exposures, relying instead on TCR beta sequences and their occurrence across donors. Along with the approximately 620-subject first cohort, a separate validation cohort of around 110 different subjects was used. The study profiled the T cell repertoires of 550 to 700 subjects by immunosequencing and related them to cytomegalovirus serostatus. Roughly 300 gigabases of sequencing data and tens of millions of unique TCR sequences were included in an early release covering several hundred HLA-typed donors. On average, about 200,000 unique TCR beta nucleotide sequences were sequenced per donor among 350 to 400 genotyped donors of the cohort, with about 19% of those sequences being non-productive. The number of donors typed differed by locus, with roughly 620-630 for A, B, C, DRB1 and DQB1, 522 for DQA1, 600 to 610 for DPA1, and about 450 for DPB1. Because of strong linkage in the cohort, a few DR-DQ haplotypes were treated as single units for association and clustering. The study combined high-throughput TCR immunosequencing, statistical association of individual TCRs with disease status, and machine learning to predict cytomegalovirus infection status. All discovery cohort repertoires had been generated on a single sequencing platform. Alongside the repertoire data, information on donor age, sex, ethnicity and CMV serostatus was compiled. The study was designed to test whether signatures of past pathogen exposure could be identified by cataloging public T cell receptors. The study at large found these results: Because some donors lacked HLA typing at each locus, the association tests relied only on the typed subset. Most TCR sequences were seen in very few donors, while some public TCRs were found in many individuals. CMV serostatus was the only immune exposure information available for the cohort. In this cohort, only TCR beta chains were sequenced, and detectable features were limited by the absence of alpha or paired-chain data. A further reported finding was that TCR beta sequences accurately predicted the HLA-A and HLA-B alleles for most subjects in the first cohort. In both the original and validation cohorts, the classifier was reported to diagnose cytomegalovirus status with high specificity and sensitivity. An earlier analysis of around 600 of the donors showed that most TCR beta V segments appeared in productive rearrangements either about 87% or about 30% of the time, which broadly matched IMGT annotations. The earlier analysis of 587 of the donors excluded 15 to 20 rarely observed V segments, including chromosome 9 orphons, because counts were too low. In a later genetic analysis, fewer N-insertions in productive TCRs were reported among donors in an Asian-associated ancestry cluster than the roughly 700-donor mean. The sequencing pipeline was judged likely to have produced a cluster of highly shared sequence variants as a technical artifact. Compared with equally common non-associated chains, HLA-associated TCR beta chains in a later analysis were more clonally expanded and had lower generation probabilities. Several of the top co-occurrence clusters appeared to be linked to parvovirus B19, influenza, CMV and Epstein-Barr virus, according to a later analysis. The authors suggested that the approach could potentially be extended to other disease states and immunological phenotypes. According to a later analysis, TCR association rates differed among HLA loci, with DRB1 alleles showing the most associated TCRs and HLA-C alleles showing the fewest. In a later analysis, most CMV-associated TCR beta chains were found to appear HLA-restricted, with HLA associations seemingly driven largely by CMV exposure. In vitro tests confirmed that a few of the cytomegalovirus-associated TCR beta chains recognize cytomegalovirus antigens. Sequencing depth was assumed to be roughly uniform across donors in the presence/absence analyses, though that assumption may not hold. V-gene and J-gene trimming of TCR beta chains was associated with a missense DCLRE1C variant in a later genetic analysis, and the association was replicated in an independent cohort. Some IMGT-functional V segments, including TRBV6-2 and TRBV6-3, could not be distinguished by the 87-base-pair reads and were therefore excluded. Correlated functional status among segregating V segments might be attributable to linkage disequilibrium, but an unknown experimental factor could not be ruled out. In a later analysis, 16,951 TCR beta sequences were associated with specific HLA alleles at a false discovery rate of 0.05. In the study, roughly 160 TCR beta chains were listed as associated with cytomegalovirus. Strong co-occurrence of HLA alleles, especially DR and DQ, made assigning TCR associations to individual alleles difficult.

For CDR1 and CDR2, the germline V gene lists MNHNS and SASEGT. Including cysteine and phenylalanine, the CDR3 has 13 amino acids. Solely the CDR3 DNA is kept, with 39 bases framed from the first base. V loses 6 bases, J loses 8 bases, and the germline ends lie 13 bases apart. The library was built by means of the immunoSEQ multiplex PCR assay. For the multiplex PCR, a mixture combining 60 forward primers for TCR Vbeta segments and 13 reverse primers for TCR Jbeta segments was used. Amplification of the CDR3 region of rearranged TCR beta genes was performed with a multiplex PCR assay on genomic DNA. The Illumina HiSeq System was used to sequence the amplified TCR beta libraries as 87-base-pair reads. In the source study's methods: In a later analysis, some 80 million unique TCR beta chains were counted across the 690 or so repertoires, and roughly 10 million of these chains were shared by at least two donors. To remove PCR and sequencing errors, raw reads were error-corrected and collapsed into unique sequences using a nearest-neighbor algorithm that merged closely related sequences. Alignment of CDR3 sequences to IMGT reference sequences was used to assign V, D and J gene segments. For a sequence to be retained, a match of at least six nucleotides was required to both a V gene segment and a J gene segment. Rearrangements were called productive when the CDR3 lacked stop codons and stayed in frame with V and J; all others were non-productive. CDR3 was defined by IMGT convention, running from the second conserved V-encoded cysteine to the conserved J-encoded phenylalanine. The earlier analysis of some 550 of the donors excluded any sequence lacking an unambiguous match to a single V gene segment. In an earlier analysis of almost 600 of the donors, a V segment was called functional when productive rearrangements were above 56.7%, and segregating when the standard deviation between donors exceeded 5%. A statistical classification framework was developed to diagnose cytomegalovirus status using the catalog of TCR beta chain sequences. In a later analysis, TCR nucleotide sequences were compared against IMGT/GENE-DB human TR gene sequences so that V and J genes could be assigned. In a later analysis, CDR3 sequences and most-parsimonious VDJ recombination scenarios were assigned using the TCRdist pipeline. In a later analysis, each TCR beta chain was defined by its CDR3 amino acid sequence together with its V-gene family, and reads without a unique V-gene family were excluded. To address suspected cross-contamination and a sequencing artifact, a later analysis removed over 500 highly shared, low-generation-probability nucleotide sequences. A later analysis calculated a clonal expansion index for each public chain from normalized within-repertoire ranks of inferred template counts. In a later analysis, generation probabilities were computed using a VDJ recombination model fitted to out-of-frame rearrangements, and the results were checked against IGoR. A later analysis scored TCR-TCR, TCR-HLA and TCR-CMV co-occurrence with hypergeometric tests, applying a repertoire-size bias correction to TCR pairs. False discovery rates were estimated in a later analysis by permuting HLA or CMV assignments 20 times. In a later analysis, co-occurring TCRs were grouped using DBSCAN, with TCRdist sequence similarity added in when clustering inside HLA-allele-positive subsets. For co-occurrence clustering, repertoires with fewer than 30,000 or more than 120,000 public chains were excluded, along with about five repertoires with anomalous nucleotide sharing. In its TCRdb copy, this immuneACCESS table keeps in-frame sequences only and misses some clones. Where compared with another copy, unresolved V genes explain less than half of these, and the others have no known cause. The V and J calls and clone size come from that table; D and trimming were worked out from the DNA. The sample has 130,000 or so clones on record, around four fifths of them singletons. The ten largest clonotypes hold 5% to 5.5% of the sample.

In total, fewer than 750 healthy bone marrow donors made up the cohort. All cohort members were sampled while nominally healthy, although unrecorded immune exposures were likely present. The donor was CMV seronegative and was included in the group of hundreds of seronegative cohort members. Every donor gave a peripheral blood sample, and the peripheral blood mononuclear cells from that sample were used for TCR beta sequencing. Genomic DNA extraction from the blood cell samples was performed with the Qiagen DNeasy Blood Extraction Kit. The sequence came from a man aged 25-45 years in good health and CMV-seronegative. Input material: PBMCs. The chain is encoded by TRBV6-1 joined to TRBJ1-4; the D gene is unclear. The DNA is TGTGCCAGCAGCCTCAGGAAAGAAGAAAAACTGTTTTTT. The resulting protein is CASSLRKEEKLFF.